The entry below gives a single T cell receptor beta chain sequence along with its context. Its antigen is not identified. This specimen belongs to a study of identical twins. Notes on the study in general: Models underestimated TCR alpha sharing (out-of-frame) in monozygotic twins. Fewer insertions marked abundant cord blood beta clonotypes; young adult naive trended weakly, memory not at all.

TCRdb re-called the 5' RACE reads with MiXCR, one entry per CDR3 protein. This sample has approximately 680,000 distinct CDR3 sequences, with 7.1% found just once. The germline V gene has CDR1 SGHAT and CDR2 FQNNGV. The CDR3 sequence is 11 residues long. The V end lost 4 bases, the J end lost 8 bases, and 7 bases lay between the germline ends. The sample was also linked to a second study, of yellow fever vaccine responses in identical twins.

The rearrangement links TRBV11-2 to TRBJ2-3; D is possibly TRBD2 (5 bases). This sequence was found in a woman between 18 and 30 years old in good health. Sequenced: PBMCs. CDR3 sequence (DNA): TGTGCCAGCAGCTATCGGGGTACGCAGTATTTT. Protein product: CASSYRGTQYF.